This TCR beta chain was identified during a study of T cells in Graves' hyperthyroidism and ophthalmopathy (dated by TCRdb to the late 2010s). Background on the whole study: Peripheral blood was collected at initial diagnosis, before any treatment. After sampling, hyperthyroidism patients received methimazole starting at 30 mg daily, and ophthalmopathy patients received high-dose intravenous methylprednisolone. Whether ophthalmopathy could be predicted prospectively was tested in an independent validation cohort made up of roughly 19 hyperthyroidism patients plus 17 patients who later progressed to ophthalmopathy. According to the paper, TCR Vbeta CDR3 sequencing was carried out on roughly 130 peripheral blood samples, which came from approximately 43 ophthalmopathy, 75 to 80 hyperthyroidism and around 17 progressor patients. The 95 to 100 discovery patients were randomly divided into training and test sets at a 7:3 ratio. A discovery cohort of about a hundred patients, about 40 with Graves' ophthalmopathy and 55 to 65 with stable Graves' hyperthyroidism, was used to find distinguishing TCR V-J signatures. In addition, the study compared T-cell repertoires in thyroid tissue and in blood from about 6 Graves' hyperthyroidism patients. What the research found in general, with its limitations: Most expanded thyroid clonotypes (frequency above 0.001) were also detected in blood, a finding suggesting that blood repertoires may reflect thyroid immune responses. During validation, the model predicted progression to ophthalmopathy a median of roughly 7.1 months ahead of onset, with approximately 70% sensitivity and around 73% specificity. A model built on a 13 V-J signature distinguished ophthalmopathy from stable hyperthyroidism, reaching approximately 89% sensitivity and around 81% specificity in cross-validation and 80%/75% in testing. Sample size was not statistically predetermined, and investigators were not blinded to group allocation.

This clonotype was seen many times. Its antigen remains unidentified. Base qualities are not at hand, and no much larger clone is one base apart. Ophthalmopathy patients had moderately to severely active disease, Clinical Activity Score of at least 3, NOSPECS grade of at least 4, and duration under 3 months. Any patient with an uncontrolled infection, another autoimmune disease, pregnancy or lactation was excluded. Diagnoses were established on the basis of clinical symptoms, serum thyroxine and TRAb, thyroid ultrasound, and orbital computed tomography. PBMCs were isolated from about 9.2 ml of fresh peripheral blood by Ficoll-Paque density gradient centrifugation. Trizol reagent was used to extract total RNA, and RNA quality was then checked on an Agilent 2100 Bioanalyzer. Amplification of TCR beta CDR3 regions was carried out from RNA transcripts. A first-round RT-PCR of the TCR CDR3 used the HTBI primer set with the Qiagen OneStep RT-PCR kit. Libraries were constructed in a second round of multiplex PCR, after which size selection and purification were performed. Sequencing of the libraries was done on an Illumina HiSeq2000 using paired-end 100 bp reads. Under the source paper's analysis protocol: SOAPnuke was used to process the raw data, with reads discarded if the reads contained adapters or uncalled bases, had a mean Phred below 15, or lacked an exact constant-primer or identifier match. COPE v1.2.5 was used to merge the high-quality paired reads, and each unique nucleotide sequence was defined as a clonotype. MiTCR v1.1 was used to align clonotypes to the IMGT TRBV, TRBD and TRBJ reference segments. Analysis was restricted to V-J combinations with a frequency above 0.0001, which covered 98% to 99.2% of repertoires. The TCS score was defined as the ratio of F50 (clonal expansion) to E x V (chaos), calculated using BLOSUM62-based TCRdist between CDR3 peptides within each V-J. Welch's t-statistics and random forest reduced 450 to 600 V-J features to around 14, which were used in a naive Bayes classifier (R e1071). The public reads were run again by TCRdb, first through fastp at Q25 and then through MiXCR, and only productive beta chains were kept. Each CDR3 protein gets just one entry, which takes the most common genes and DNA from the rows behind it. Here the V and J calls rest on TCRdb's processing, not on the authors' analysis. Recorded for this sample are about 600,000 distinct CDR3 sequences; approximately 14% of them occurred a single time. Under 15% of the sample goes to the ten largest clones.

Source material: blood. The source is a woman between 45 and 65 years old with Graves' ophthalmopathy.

The DNA sequence follows: TGTGCCAGCAGTTTCAACGGGAGTGGGTACGAGCAGTACTTC. It translates as CASSFNGSGYEQYF. The chain is assembled from TRBV28 and TRBJ2-7, with TRBD2 perhaps the D gene, on 6 matching bases. The V end loses 3 bases and the J end loses 4 bases, and a stretch of 13 bases separates them. The CDR3 spans 14 residues, from the cysteine through the phenylalanine. Only the CDR3 part of the read is kept: 42 bases, read in frame from the first base. CDR1 and CDR2 (MDHEN, SYDVKM) derive from the germline V gene.